Below, 20 T cell receptor beta chains from the same sample are listed, as sequenced in a study of technical replicates of blood from a handful of donors. Using immunoSEQ multiplex PCR, the repertoire was profiled, and TCRdb retains in-frame clones only, with some absent. The sample lists approximately 77,000 clones, roughly 94% occurring once. The specimen sequenced was T cells isolated from PBMCs. The source is a human donor in good health.

The chain carries TRBV9 and TRBJ2-2; 9 bases align to TRBD2. Losses at the gene ends were 0 bases for V and 8 bases for J; bases not matched to a gene: 5. Germline CDR1 SGDLS, CDR2 YYNGEE. The CDR3 loop spans 15 amino acids. The CDR3 region has the DNA TGTGCCAGCAGCGTAGTAGCGGGAGATTTTGGGGAGCTGTTTTTT. Its protein is CASSVVAGDFGELFF.

The CDR3 region has the DNA TGTGCCAGCAGCCCGGAAGACAGGGAGGCGAACACTGAAGCTTTCTTT. Translated: CASSPEDREANTEAFF. The rearrangement uses TRBV5-4 and TRBJ1-1; TRBD1 matches 7 bases. Germline CDR1 and CDR2: SGHNT and YYREEE (reference sequence). The CDR3 is 16 amino acids. The V segment lost 4 bases and the J segment 1 base; nucleotides outside the gene matches: 10.

The CDR3 DNA follows: TGTGCCAGCAGCTTAACACTTGGCACAGATACGCAGTATTTT. This sequence encodes CASSLTLGTDTQYF. The chain couples TRBV7-3 to TRBJ2-3, with unresolved D. The germline CDR1 and CDR2 sequences are SGHTA and FQGTGA. The CDR3 length is 14 residues. V shed 0 bases and J shed 1 base, with 5 bases lying between them.

The chain combines TRBV27 with TRBJ1-2, with 7 bases lining up with TRBD1. Per germline, CDR1 MNHEY and CDR2 SMNVEV (reference sequence). V shed 8 bases, J shed 4 bases, and the junction held 10 bases outside the gene matches. The CDR3 covers 14 residues. The CDR3: CASAPNRGPYGYTF. CDR3 nucleotide sequence: TGTGCCAGCGCGCCCAACAGGGGCCCCTATGGCTACACCTTC.

The chain joins TRBV5-6 to TRBJ2-1, with D uncertain. Trimming cost V 1 base and J 8 bases, with 4 bases left between them. There are 11 residues in the CDR3. CDR1 is SGHDT, CDR2 YYEEEE, per germline. The CDR3 nucleotides read TGTGCCAGCAGCTTGATCTATGAGCAGTTCTTC. It specifies CASSLIYEQFF.

This chain links TRBV28 with TRBJ2-7; 9 bases match TRBD1. This CDR3 comprises 14 residues. Germline V gives CDR1 MDHEN, CDR2 SYDVKM. Losses at the gene ends were 4 bases for V and 6 bases for J; bases not matched to a gene: 7. The CDR3 DNA reads TGTGCCAGCAGTTCCTACAGGGGGCGCAGCGAGCAGTACTTC. This gives the protein CASSSYRGRSEQYF. The full variable domain, rest sourced from reference TRBV28 and TRBJ2-7, is DVKVTQSSRYLVKRTGEKVFLECVQDMDHENMFWYRQDPGLGLRLIYFSYDVKMKEKGDIPEGYSVSREKKERFSLILESASTNQTSMYLCASSSYRGRSEQYFGPGTRLTVT.

V and J are TRBV6-5 and TRBJ2-1; D remains unclear. Germline loops: CDR1 MNHEY, CDR2 SVGAGI. The CDR3 is 11 amino acids. Between the trimmed V and J ends, which lost 6 bases and 10 bases, there was a span of 10 bases. The CDR3 spells CASRARDEQFF. The CDR3 nucleotides read TGTGCCAGCAGGGCTAGAGACGAGCAGTTCTTC.

The rearrangement uses TRBV18 and TRBJ2-3, with 7 bases that match TRBD1. Germline loops: CDR1 KGHSH, CDR2 LQKENI. The junction had 12 bases not matched to a gene; V was cut back by 6 bases and J by 3 bases. The CDR3 runs to 16 residues. The CDR3 protein is CASSTKSTGSTDTQYF. CDR3 nucleotide sequence: TGTGCCAGCTCGACCAAATCGACAGGGTCGACAGATACGCAGTATTTT.

The chain couples TRBV5-1 to TRBJ2-1; 11 bases match TRBD2. CDR1 is SGHRS and CDR2 is YFSETQ in the germline V gene. The CDR3 consists of 14 residues. Trimming took 3 bases from V and 6 from J; bases not matched to a gene: 2. The CDR3 coding sequence is TGCGCCAGCAGCTCTACTAGCGGGAGCAATGAGCAGTTCTTC. It translates to CASSSTSGSNEQFF.

The chain employs TRBV4-1 and TRBJ2-3, with a weak D call TRBD1 (6 bases). The germline CDR1 and CDR2 sequences are MGHRA and YSYEKL. The CDR3 totals 17 residues. The V and J ends lost 0 bases and 1 base respectively, with 14 bases between them. The CDR3 loop reads CASSQDINRDGTDTQYF. CDR3 nucleotides: TGCGCCAGCAGCCAAGATATCAACAGGGATGGCACAGATACGCAGTATTTT.

This clone was recorded once. The CDR3 loop reads CASSERGIGPSPPTYGYTF. The CDR3 DNA sequence: TGTGCCAGCAGTGAACGGGGGATAGGGCCGTCCCCCCCCACTTATGGCTACACCTTC. This chain connects TRBV6-1 to TRBJ1-2; D may be TRBD1 (5 bases). The CDR3 has 19 residues. V lost 2 bases and J 5 bases, leaving 27 bases between the germline ends. Per the germline V gene, CDR1 is MNHNS and CDR2 is SASEGT.

The chain employs TRBV19 and TRBJ1-5; 9 bases line up with TRBD1. J lost 7 bases, V lost 0 bases, and 7 bases had no gene match. The CDR3 totals 16 residues. Looked up from germline, CDR1 is LNHDA and CDR2 is SQIVND (reference sequence). The CDR3: CASSIDSGQGAQPQHF. For the CDR3, the DNA is TGTGCCAGTAGTATAGATTCGGGACAGGGAGCCCAGCCCCAGCATTTT.

The chain couples TRBV5-1 to TRBJ2-3; tentatively, D is TRBD2 (5 bases). From germline, CDR1 is SGHRS and CDR2 YFSETQ. Trimming took 0 bases from V and 7 from J, leaving 12 bases between them. The CDR3 has 14 amino acids. The CDR3 here is CASSLVGEGYTQYF. The CDR3 coding sequence is TGCGCCAGCAGCTTGGTAGGAGAGGGATATACGCAGTATTTT.

The chain joins TRBV28 to TRBJ2-3; D is unresolved. Per the germline V gene, CDR1 is MDHEN and CDR2 is SYDVKM. The CDR3 spans 11 residues. V was cut by 3 bases and J by 6 bases, with 4 bases left in between. The CDR3 protein is CASSLRDTQYF. Here the CDR3 DNA reads TGTGCCAGCAGTTTGAGGGATACGCAGTATTTT.

The J gene is TRBJ1-5, the V gene TRBV7-9; D not resolved. CDR1 is SEHNR, CDR2 FQNEAQ, per germline (reference sequence). Trimming cost V 4 bases and J 5 bases, with 12 bases left between them. This CDR3 contains 14 residues. CDR3 sequence (DNA): TGTGCCAGCAGCTCCTCTGACTGGTATCAGCCCCAGCATTTT. Amino acids: CASSSSDWYQPQHF.

The rearrangement joins TRBV6-5 to TRBJ1-3; TRBD1 agrees at 9 bases. This CDR3 has 14 amino acids. Germline V gene data show CDR1 as MNHEY and CDR2 as SVGAGI. Losses at the gene ends were 6 bases for V and 6 bases for J; bases not matched to a gene: 6. CDR3 amino acids: CASSSGTGPNTIYF. The CDR3 nucleotides read TGTGCCAGCAGCTCCGGGACAGGGCCAAACACCATATATTTT.

This chain connects TRBV9 to TRBJ2-7; a weak D match, TRBD2 (5 bases). The ends were cut back, 3 bases at V and 2 bases at J, with 18 bases in the middle. The CDR3 has 16 residues. Germline values: CDR1 SGDLS, CDR2 YYNGEE. In DNA form, the CDR3 reads TGTGCCAGCAGCGAACACGGAGGCTCGCCGACCTACGAGCAGTACTTC. This encodes CASSEHGGSPTYEQYF. The whole variable domain, remainder taken from reference TRBV9 and TRBJ2-7, is DSGVTQTPKHLITATGQRVTLRCSPRSGDLSVYWYQQSLDQGLQFLIQYYNGEERAKGNILERFSAQQFPDLHSELNLSSLELGDSALYFCASSEHGGSPTYEQYFGPGTRLTVT.

The genes are TRBV9 and TRBJ2-7; TRBD2 matches at 8 bases. The CDR3 is 15 residues long. Germline CDR1 SGDLS, CDR2 YYNGEE. Germline trimming cut 3 bases from V and 3 bases from J; bases unmatched to any gene: 8. The CDR3 DNA is TGTGCCAGCAGCGCGACTAGCGTGGAGCTCTACGAGCAGTACTTC. It encodes CASSATSVELYEQYF.

The V and J genes are TRBV7-8 and TRBJ2-1, with TRBD2 identical over 10 bases. This CDR3 region has 15 residues. V trimming: 5 bases; J trimming: 9 bases; junction bases outside the gene matches: 10. The germline V gene has CDR1 SGHVS and CDR2 FQNEAQ. CDR3 loop: CASSPSAGTSVEQFF. CDR3 DNA sequence: TGTGCCAGCAGCCCCTCCGCCGGGACTAGCGTTGAGCAGTTCTTC.

The V and J genes are TRBV7-9 and TRBJ2-5; 8 positions match TRBD1. This CDR3 has 17 residues. Germline trimming cut 2 bases from V and 5 bases from J; bases unmatched to any gene: 13. Germline V gene lookup returns CDR1 SEHNR and CDR2 FQNEAQ (reference sequence). The CDR3 DNA reads TGTGCCAGCAGCTTATGGGCCTCGACAGGGGAGAAGGAGACCCAGTACTTC. It codes for CASSLWASTGEKETQYF.